Below are 11 T cell receptor beta chains sequenced from a single sample in a study of identical twins. Via MiXCR, TCRdb re-called the 5' RACE reads, giving one row per CDR3 protein. The sample includes approximately 500,000 distinct CDR3 sequences, roughly 15% of them seen just once. A further study also used this sample, focusing on yellow fever vaccine responses in identical twins.

The specimen sequenced was CD4+ T cells sorted from blood. Source of these receptors: a woman under 30 in good health.

This clonotype was seen more than once but under ten times. The J gene is TRBJ1-6, the V gene TRBV10-3; D is undetermined. Germline V gene data show CDR1 as ENHRY and CDR2 as SYGVKD. Trimming took 3 bases from V and 9 from J, leaving 12 bases between them. This CDR3 spans 14 amino acids. CDR3 protein: CAISEGPGISPLHF. In nucleotides, the CDR3 is TGTGCCATCAGTGAAGGGCCGGGGATTTCACCCCTCCACTTT.

This clonotype was detected only a few times. The V gene is TRBV2, the J gene TRBJ2-1; TRBD2 agrees at 8 bases. Germline V lookup: CDR1 SNHLY, CDR2 FYNNEI. The junction had 8 bases not matched to a gene; V was cut back by 3 bases and J by 7 bases. The CDR3 is 15 amino acids. The CDR3 DNA follows: TGTGCCAGCAGTGAGGCAGCGGGAGTCGGGAATGAGCAGTTCTTC. Protein product: CASSEAAGVGNEQFF.

This chain joins TRBV11-2 and TRBJ2-7, with a weak D call TRBD1 (6 bases). The CDR3 has 15 residues. In germline, CDR1 is SGHAT, CDR2 FQNNGV. V lost 0 bases to trimming and J lost 4 bases, with 13 bases between them. CDR3 DNA: TGTGCCAGCAGCTTAGACCCAACAGGGTTTTACGAGCAGTACGTC. Translation: CASSLDPTGFYEQYV.

The V call is TRBV28, the J call TRBJ1-5; D is undetermined. The CDR3 contains 14 residues. Germline V lookup: CDR1 MDHEN, CDR2 SYDVKM. Trimming took off 2 bases at V and 1 base at J, with 6 bases between the two ends. DNA of the CDR3: TGTGCCAGCAGTTTACTCAACAGCAATCAGCCCCAGCATTTT. It codes for CASSLLNSNQPQHF.

There are many counts of this clonotype. This CDR3 is CASSFLEGDRQFF. The CDR3 coding sequence is TGTGCCAGCAGTTTCTTGGAGGGTGACCGGCAGTTCTTC. J is TRBJ2-1 and V is TRBV12-3 or TRBV12-4; weak D call: TRBD2 (6 bases). Trimming left V 3 bases short and J 12 bases short, with 15 bases between. The CDR3 consists of 13 residues.

The table lists this clonotype with a few counts. This sequence joins TRBV6-5 and TRBJ1-4, with D uncertain. CDR3 length: 15 residues. CDR1 and CDR2 (germline): MNHEY, SVGAGI. Trimming shortened V by 0 bases and J by 6 bases, and 11 bases separated the two germline ends. CDR3 in amino acids: CASSYSSGFDEKLFF. The CDR3 DNA follows: TGTGCCAGCAGTTACTCGAGTGGTTTTGATGAAAAACTGTTTTTT.

The V gene is TRBV2, the J gene TRBJ2-1, with D tentatively TRBD2 (6 bases). Deletions cut 6 bases from V and 6 bases from J, with 12 bases between. CDR3 size: 13 residues. Germline lookup yields CDR1 SNHLY and CDR2 FYNNEI. This CDR3 reads CASRQLGGNEQFF. For the CDR3, the DNA is TGTGCCAGCAGACAATTGGGGGGCAATGAGCAGTTCTTC.

The genes are TRBV2 and TRBJ1-6; D not resolved. Germline loops: CDR1 SNHLY, CDR2 FYNNEI. This CDR3 is built from 14 residues. Trimming took 4 bases from V and 6 from J, leaving 10 bases between them. CDR3 amino acids: CASSGPGSNSPLHF. The CDR3 DNA is TGTGCCAGCAGTGGTCCAGGTTCTAATTCACCCCTCCACTTT.

This clonotype was found a few times. This rearrangement joins TRBV4-1 to TRBJ2-3, with 7 bases fitting TRBD2. The germline V gene has CDR1 MGHRA and CDR2 YSYEKL. The junction had 3 bases not matched to a gene; V was cut back by 3 bases and J by 6 bases. The length of the CDR3 is 13 residues. The CDR3 nucleotides read TGCGCCAGCAGCCAGGGAGGGGTGGATACGCAGTATTTT. Translated, it gives CASSQGGVDTQYF.

The V and J genes are TRBV11-2 and TRBJ2-2; D not certain. CDR1 is SGHAT, CDR2 FQNNGV, per germline. V was cut by 5 bases and J by 5 bases, with 6 bases left in between. This CDR3 has 12 residues. CDR3 loop: CASSIGTGELFF. Here the CDR3 DNA reads TGTGCCAGCAGCATAGGGACCGGGGAGCTGTTTTTT. Full variable domain (remainder filled in from reference TRBV11-2 and TRBJ2-2): EAGVAQSPRYKIIEKRQSVAFWCNPISGHATLYWYQQILGQGPKLLIQFQNNGVVDDSQLPKDRFSAERLKGVDSTLKIQPAKLEDSAVYLCASSIGTGELFFGEGSRLTVL.

This clonotype was detected only a few times. The chain combines TRBV12-3 or TRBV12-4 with TRBJ2-1; possible D gene TRBD2, 6 bases. There are 12 residues in the CDR3. Deletions cut 8 bases from V and 6 bases from J, with 11 bases between. The CDR3, as DNA: TGTGCCAGCTGTAGCGGATTCAATGAGCAGTTCTTC. Its protein is CASCSGFNEQFF.